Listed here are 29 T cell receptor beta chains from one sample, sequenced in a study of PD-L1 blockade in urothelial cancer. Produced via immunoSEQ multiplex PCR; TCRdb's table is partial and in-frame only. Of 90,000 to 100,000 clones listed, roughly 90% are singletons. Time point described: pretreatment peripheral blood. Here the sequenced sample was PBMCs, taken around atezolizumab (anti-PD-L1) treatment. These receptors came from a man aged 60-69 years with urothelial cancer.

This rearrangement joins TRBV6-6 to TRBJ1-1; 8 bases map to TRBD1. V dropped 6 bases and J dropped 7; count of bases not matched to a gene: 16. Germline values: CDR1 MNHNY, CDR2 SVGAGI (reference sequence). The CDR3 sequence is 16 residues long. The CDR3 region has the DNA TGTGCCAGCAGCCGATCGAGACAGGGGTTTTTTGGTGAAGCTTTCTTT. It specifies CASSRSRQGFFGEAFF.

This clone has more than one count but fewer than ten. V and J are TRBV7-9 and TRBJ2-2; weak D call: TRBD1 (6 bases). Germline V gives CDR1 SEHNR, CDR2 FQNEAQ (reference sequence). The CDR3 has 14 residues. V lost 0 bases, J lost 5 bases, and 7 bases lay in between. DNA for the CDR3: TGTGCCAGCAGCTTAGCCACAGGGACCGGGGAGCTGTTTTTT. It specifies CASSLATGTGELFF.

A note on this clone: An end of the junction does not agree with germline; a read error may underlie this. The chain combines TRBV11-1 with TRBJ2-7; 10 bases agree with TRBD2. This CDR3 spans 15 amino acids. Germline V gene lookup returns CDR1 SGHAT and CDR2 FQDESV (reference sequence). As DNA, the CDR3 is TGTGCCAGCAGCCTAGCGGGAGTAGGATCCTACGAGCAGTACTTC. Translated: CASSLAGVGSYEQYF.

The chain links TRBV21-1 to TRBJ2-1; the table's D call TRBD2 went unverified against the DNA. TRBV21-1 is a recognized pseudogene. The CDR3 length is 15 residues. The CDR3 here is CASSPGAGTNNEQFF. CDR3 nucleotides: TGTGCCAGCAGCCCAGGGGCGGGGACTAACAATGAGCAGTTCTTC.

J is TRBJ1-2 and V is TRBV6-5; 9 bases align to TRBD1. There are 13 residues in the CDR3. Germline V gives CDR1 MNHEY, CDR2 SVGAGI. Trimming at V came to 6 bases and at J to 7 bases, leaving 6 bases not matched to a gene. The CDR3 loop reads CASRPQTGGGYTF. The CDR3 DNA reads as TGTGCCAGCAGACCACAGACAGGGGGTGGCTACACCTTC.

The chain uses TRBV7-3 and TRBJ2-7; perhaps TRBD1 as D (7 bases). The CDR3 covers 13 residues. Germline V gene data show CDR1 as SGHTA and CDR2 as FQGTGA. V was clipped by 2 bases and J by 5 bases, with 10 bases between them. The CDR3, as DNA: TGTGCCAGCAGCTTACAGGGGGGCGACGAGCAGTACTTC. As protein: CASSLQGGDEQYF.

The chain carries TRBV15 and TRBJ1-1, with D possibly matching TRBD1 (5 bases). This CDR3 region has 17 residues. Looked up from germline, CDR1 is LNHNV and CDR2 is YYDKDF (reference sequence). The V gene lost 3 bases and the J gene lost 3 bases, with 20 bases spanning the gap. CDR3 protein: CATSRSAAAGQHTEAFF. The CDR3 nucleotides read TGTGCCACCAGCAGGAGCGCGGCGGCAGGGCAACACACTGAAGCTTTCTTT.

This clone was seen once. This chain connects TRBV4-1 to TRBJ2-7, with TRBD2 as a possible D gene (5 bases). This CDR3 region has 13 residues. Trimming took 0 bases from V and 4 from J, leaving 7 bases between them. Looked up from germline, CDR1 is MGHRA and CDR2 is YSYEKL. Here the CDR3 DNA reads TGCGCCAGCAGCCAAGATAGAGGGTACGAGCAGTACTTC. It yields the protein CASSQDRGYEQYF.

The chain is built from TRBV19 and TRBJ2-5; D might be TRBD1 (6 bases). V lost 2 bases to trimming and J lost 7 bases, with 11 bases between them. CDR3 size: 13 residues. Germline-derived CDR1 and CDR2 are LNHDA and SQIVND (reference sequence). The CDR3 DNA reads TGTGCCAGTAGTATAAGACAGGTGGGGACCCAGTACTTC. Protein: CASSIRQVGTQYF. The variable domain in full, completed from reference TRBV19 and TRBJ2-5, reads DGGITQSPKYLFRKEGQNVTLSCEQNLNHDAMYWYRQDPGQGLRLIYYSQIVNDFQKGDIAEGYSVSREKKESFPLTVTSAQKNPTAFYLCASSIRQVGTQYFGPGTRLLVL.

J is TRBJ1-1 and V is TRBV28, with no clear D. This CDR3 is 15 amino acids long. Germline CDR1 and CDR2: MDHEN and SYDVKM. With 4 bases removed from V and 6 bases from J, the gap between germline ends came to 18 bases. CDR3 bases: TGTGCCAGCAGTTCGGCGGGAGGCCCAGCACCTGAAGCTTTCTTT. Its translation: CASSSAGGPAPEAFF.

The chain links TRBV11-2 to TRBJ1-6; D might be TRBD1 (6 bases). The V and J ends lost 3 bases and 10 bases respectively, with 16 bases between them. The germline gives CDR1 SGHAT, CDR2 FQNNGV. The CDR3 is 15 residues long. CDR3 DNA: TGTGCCAGCAGCTTTGGGGGCGCGGGGGGATCACCCCTCCACTTT. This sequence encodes CASSFGGAGGSPLHF.

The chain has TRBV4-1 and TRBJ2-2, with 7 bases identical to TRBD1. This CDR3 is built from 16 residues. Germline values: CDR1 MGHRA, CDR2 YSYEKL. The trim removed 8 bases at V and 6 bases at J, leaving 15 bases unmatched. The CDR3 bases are TGCGCCAGCCGAAGCCCGGGCAGGGGGTCTTCCGGGGAGCTGTTTTTT. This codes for CASRSPGRGSSGELFF.

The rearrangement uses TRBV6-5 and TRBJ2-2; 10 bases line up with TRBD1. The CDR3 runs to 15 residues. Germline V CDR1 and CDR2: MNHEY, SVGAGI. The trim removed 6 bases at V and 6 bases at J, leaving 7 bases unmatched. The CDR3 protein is CASRRGTGVAGELFF. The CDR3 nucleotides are TGTGCCAGCAGGCGCGGGACAGGGGTCGCCGGGGAGCTGTTTTTT.

Here the CDR3 DNA reads TGTGCCAGCAGCCGAGGTGGACTAGCGGGTACAGATACGCAGTATTTT. Translating gives CASSRGGLAGTDTQYF. This chain uses TRBV11-2 with TRBJ2-3, with 11 nucleotides matching TRBD2. Unmatched junction bases numbered 7, after V lost 5 bases and J lost 3 bases. Germline CDR1 reads SGHAT; CDR2 reads FQNNGV. This CDR3 is 16 amino acids long.

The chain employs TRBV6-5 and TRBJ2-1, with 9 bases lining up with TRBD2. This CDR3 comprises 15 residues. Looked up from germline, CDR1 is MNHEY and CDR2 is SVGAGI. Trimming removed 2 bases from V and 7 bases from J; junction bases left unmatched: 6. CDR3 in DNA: TGTGCCAGCAGTTACGGCGGGAGGGCCGTAAATGAGCAGTTCTTC. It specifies CASSYGGRAVNEQFF.

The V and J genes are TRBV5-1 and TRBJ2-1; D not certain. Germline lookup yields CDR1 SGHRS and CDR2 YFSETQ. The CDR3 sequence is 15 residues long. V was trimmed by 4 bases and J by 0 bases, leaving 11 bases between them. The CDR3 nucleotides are TGCGCCAGCAGCCCCCTAACCCCCTCCTACAATGAGCAGTTCTTC. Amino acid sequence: CASSPLTPSYNEQFF. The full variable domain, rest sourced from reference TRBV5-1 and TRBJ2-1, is KAGVTQTPRYLIKTRGQQVTLSCSPISGHRSVSWYQQTPGQGLQFLFEYFSETQRNKGNFPGRFSGRQFSNSRSEMNVSTLELGDSALYLCASSPLTPSYNEQFFGPGTRLTVL.

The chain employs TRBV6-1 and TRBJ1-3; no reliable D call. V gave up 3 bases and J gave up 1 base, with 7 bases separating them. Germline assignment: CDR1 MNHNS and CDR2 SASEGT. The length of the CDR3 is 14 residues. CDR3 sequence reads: CASSDAASGNTIYF. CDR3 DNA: TGTGCCAGCAGTGACGCGGCGTCTGGAAACACCATATATTTT.

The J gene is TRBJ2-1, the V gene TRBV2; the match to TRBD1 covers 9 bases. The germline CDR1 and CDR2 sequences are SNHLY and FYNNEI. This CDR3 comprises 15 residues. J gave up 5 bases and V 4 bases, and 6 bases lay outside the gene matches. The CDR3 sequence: CASSVRDRANNEQFF. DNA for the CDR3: TGTGCCAGCAGTGTTCGGGACAGGGCCAACAATGAGCAGTTCTTC.

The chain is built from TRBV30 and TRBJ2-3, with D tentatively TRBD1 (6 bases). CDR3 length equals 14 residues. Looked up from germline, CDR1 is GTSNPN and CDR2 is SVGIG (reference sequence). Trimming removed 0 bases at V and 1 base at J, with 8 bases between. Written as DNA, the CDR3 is TGTGCCTGGAGTGTACAGGGTGGCACAGATACGCAGTATTTT. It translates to CAWSVQGGTDTQYF.

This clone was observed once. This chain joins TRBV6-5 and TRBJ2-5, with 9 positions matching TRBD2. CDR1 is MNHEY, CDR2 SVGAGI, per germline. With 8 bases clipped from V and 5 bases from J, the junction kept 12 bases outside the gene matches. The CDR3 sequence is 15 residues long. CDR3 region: CASALSGRWAETQYF. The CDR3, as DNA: TGTGCCAGCGCCCTCAGCGGGAGGTGGGCCGAGACCCAGTACTTC.

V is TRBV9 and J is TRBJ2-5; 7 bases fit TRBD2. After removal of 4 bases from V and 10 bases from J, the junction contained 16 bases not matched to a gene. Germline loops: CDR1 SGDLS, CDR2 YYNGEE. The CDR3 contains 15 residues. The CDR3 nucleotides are TGTGCCAGCAGCATCAGCGGGACCGCGGGGGTGGACCAGTACTTC. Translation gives CASSISGTAGVDQYF.

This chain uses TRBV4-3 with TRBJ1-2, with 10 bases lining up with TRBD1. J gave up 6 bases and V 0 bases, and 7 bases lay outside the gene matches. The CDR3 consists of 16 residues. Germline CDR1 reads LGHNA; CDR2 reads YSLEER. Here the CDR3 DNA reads TGCGCCAGCAGCCAAGAACCCCTGACAGGGGGCAATGGCTACACCTTC. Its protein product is CASSQEPLTGGNGYTF.

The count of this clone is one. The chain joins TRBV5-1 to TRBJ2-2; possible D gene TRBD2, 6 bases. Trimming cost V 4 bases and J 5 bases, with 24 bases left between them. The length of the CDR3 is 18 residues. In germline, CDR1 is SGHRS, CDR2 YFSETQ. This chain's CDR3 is CASSQGRTTSRPTGELFF. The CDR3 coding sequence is TGCGCCAGCAGCCAGGGTAGGACTACATCGCGACCAACCGGGGAGCTGTTTTTT.

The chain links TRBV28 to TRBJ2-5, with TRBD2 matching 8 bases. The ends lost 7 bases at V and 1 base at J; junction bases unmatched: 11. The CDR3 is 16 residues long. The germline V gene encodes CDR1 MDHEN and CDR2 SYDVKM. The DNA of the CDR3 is TGTGCCAGCACCCCGGGGGGGGCGCTCGGCCAAGAGACCCAGTACTTC. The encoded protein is CASTPGGALGQETQYF.

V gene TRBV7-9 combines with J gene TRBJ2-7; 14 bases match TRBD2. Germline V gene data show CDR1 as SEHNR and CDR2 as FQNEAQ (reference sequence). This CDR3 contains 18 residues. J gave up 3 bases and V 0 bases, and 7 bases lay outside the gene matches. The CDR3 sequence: CASSLAPTSGRGVYEQYF. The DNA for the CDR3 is TGTGCCAGCAGCTTAGCGCCGACTAGCGGGAGGGGGGTCTACGAGCAGTACTTC. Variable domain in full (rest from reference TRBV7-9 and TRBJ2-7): DTGVSQNPRHKITKRGQNVTFRCDPISEHNRLYWYRQTLGQGPEFLTYFQNEAQLEKSRLLSDRFSAERPKGSFSTLEIQRTEQGDSAMYLCASSLAPTSGRGVYEQYFGPGTRLTVT.

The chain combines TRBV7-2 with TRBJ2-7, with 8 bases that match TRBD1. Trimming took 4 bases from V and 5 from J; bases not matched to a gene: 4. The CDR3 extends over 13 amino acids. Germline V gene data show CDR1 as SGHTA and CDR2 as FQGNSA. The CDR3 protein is CASSSRGLHEQYF. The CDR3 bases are TGTGCCAGCAGCTCCAGGGGGCTCCACGAGCAGTACTTC.

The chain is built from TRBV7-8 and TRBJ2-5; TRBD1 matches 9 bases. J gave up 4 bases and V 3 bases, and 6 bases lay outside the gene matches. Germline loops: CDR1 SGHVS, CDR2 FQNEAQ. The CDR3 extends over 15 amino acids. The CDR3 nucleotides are TGTGCCAGCAGCTTGTACAGGGGGCGCCTAGAGACCCAGTACTTC. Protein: CASSLYRGRLETQYF.

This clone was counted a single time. CDR3 sequence reads: CASSIVLQGVRNTEAFF. DNA for the CDR3: TGTGCCAGTAGTATAGTCTTACAGGGGGTACGGAACACTGAAGCTTTCTTT. The rearrangement uses TRBV19 and TRBJ1-1, with 8 nucleotides matching TRBD1. V gave up 1 base and J gave up 1 base; unmatched junction bases: 8. Per germline, CDR1 LNHDA and CDR2 SQIVND (reference sequence). This CDR3 has 17 amino acids.

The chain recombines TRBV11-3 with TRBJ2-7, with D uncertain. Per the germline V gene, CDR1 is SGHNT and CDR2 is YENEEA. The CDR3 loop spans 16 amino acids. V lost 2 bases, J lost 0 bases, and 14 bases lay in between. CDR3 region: CASSLSYHWSSYEQYF. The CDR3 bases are TGTGCCAGCAGCTTATCATACCACTGGAGCTCCTACGAGCAGTACTTC. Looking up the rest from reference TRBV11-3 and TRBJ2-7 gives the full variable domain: EAGVVQSPRYKIIEKKQPVAFWCNPISGHNTLYWYLQNLGQGPELLIRYENEEAVDDSQLPKDRFSAERLKGVDSTLKIQPAELGDSAVYLCASSLSYHWSSYEQYFGPGTRLTVT.